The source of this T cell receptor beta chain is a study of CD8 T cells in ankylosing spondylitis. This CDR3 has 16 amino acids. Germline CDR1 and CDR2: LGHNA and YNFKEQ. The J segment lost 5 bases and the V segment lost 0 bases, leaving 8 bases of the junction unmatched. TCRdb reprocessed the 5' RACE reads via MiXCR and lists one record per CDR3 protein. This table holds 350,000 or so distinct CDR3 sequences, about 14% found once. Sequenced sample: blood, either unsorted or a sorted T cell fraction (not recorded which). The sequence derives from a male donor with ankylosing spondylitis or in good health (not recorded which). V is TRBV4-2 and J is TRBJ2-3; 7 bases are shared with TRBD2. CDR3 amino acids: CASSQDVREGRDTQYF. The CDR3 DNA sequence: TGTGCCAGCAGCCAAGACGTAAGGGAGGGGAGAGATACGCAGTATTTT.